The next 30 T cell receptor beta chains were all read from a single sample in a study of radiation and T cells in renal cell carcinoma. As to time point: blood 4 weeks post-SBRT, at nephrectomy. Treatment denoted: 15 Gy SBRT to primary tumor, nephrectomy 4 weeks later. Sequencing used immunoSEQ multiplex PCR; TCRdb keeps in-frame clones, though not all of them. The sample has more than 120,000 clones, approximately 86% seen once. Sample: blood, taken from a patient whose treatment included radiotherapy and nephrectomy. These receptors all come from a woman between 45 and 60 years old with renal cell carcinoma.

The count of this clone is one. The chain is built from TRBV6-1 and TRBJ2-1, with D possibly TRBD2 on 6 matching bases. CDR1 and CDR2 from the germline V gene are MNHNS and SASEGT. V shed 6 bases and J shed 4 bases, with 10 bases lying between them. CDR3 length: 13 residues. The CDR3 region has the DNA TGTGCCAGCAGGATAGCGGAGTACAATGAGCAGTTCTTC. Amino acids: CASRIAEYNEQFF.

This clone has only one observation. This chain uses TRBV7-2 with TRBJ2-5, with TRBD2 matching over 11 bases. The CDR3 length is 16 residues. The V gene end was trimmed by 3 bases and the J gene end by 5 bases; junction bases not matched to a gene: 8. Germline CDR1 reads SGHTA; CDR2 reads FQGNSA. CDR3 DNA sequence: TGTGCCAGCAGCTTCAGTGGGCTAGCGGGGGGTGAGACCCAGTACTTC. Its protein product is CASSFSGLAGGETQYF.

J is TRBJ2-7 and V is TRBV11-2; TRBD1 matches at 8 bases. There are 15 residues in the CDR3. CDR1 is SGHAT and CDR2 is FQNNGV in the germline V gene. Trimming took 3 bases from V and 4 from J; bases not matched to a gene: 8. CDR3 DNA: TGTGCCAGCAGCTTGATCGGGACAGGAGCGTACGAGCAGTACTTC. Translation gives CASSLIGTGAYEQYF.

In this sample, this clone turned up once. The chain carries TRBV2 and TRBJ2-5; the D gene is possibly TRBD1 (5 bases). Deletions cut 4 bases from V and 4 bases from J, with 10 bases between. Per the germline V gene, CDR1 is SNHLY and CDR2 is FYNNEI. The CDR3 runs 13 residues. CDR3 bases: TGTGCCAGCAGTGCCGACAGTAGAGAGACCCAGTACTTC. Amino acid sequence: CASSADSRETQYF. Supplemented by reference TRBV2 and TRBJ2-5, the full variable domain reads EPEVTQTPSHQVTQMGQEVILRCVPISNHLYFYWYRQILGQKVEFLVSFYNNEISEKSEIFDDQFSVERPDGSNFTLKIRSTKLEDSAMYFCASSADSRETQYFGPGTRLLVL.

This clone occurred a few times. This sequence joins TRBV2 and TRBJ2-1; D gene uncertain. This CDR3 is built from 10 residues. With 6 bases removed from V and 9 bases from J, the gap between germline ends came to 6 bases. Germline values: CDR1 SNHLY, CDR2 FYNNEI. The CDR3 coding sequence is TGTGCCAGCAGGACGGTTGAGCAGTTCTTC. It is translated as CASRTVEQFF.

This clone appeared a few times. V usage is TRBV18 and J usage is TRBJ2-5; D gene ambiguous. Deletions cut 0 bases from V and 4 bases from J, with 9 bases between. The CDR3 loop spans 14 amino acids. CDR1 and CDR2 from the germline V gene are KGHSH and LQKENI. In DNA, the CDR3 is TGTGCCAGCTCACCACCCCTGGTTACAGAGACCCAGTACTTC. It specifies CASSPPLVTETQYF.

This clone was seen once. The chain combines TRBV5-4 with TRBJ1-4; 9 positions agree with TRBD1. Per germline, CDR1 SGHNT and CDR2 YYREEE (reference sequence). The CDR3 runs 16 residues. J was trimmed by 0 bases and V by 4 bases; bases with no gene match: 4. The CDR3 DNA reads TGTGCCAGCAGCAAAAGACAGGGGGCAACTAATGAAAAACTGTTTTTT. Translation: CASSKRQGATNEKLFF.

The CDR3 reads CASSPLTQEGYEQYF. Written as DNA, the CDR3 is TGTGCCAGCTCACCATTAACCCAGGAGGGCTACGAGCAGTACTTC. The chain joins TRBV18 to TRBJ2-7, with D perhaps matching TRBD2 (6 bases). Germline V gene data show CDR1 as KGHSH and CDR2 as LQKENI. The CDR3 is 15 residues long. Trimming cost V 2 bases and J 3 bases, with 14 bases left between them.

This chain uses TRBV6-1 with TRBJ2-1, with TRBD2 matching over 12 bases. There are 19 residues in the CDR3. With 1 base clipped from V and 4 bases from J, the junction kept 11 bases outside the gene matches. Germline lookup yields CDR1 MNHNS and CDR2 SASEGT. CDR3 in amino acids: CASSEGVGLAGGQYNEQFF. CDR3 nucleotide sequence: TGTGCCAGCAGTGAAGGGGTCGGGCTAGCGGGAGGGCAGTACAATGAGCAGTTCTTC.

The chain employs TRBV9 and TRBJ2-3, with TRBD2 identical over 9 bases. The CDR3 covers 17 residues. V shed 4 bases, J shed 0 bases, and the junction held 9 bases outside the gene matches. Germline CDR1 is SGDLS and CDR2 is YYNGEE. CDR3 sequence: CASSTLAGGSSTDTQYF. The CDR3 region has the DNA TGTGCCAGCAGCACCCTGGCGGGGGGGTCCAGCACAGATACGCAGTATTTT.

This chain links TRBV20-1 with TRBJ1-4; unclear D gene. This CDR3 contains 10 residues. V was pared by 1 base and J by 8 bases, with 2 bases between. CDR1 is DFQATT, CDR2 SNEGSKA, per germline (reference sequence). Here the CDR3 reads CSARAEKLFF. In nucleotides, the CDR3 is TGCAGTGCTAGAGCAGAAAAACTGTTTTTT.

The CDR3 nucleotides read TGCGCCAGCAGCTTGGGACCCGGACAGGGATCTGGAAACACCATATATTTT. The encoded protein is CASSLGPGQGSGNTIYF. The rearrangement uses TRBV5-1 and TRBJ1-3, with 8 nucleotides matching TRBD1. The CDR3 totals 17 residues. Germline V gene lookup returns CDR1 SGHRS and CDR2 YFSETQ. Trimming cost V 0 bases and J 1 base; bases outside gene matches: 6.

The J gene is TRBJ1-5, the V gene TRBV6-5; D is uncertain. CDR1 and CDR2 (germline): MNHEY, SVGAGI. V lost 6 bases, J lost 2 bases, and 14 bases lay in between. There are 15 residues in the CDR3. The CDR3, as DNA: TGTGCCAGCAGCCGCGGACTCCCGGGCAATCAGCCCCAGCATTTT. Translated: CASSRGLPGNQPQHF.

This chain joins TRBV29-1 and TRBJ2-1; D may be TRBD1 (6 bases). The CDR3 totals 11 residues. The germline V and J ends were trimmed by 5 bases and 5 bases, with 7 bases remaining between them. CDR1 is SQVTM, CDR2 ANQGSEA, per germline. The CDR3 nucleotides read TGCAGCGTTCACAGGGACAATGAGCAGTTCTTC. It specifies CSVHRDNEQFF.

V gene TRBV19 combines with J gene TRBJ2-7, with 14 bases fitting TRBD2. Germline CDR1 is LNHDA and CDR2 is SQIVND (reference sequence). The ends lost 6 bases at V and 9 bases at J; junction bases unmatched: 10. The CDR3 consists of 15 residues. CDR3 loop: CASRVPGTSGSPQYF. CDR3 DNA: TGTGCCAGTAGGGTCCCCGGGACTAGCGGGAGCCCGCAGTACTTC.

The rearrangement joins TRBV2 to TRBJ2-7; 7 nucleotides align to TRBD1. Germline CDR1 reads SNHLY; CDR2 reads FYNNEI. Trimming took 6 bases from V and 4 from J; bases not matched to a gene: 12. The CDR3 has 15 residues. The CDR3 region is CASRFRDSNGYEQYF. The DNA for the CDR3 is TGTGCCAGCAGGTTCCGGGACAGCAATGGATACGAGCAGTACTTC. Complete variable domain (other parts from reference TRBV2 and TRBJ2-7): EPEVTQTPSHQVTQMGQEVILRCVPISNHLYFYWYRQILGQKVEFLVSFYNNEISEKSEIFDDQFSVERPDGSNFTLKIRSTKLEDSAMYFCASRFRDSNGYEQYFGPGTRLTVT.

This rearrangement joins TRBV5-4 to TRBJ2-1; unclear D gene. The V end lost 2 bases, the J end lost 10 bases, and 16 bases lay between the germline ends. Looked up from germline, CDR1 is SGHNT and CDR2 is YYREEE (reference sequence). CDR3 size: 14 residues. The CDR3 sequence is CASSFPDQTLEQFF. The CDR3 DNA reads as TGTGCCAGCAGCTTTCCGGACCAAACCTTGGAGCAGTTCTTC.

V is TRBV6-1 and J is TRBJ2-5, with 8 bases fitting TRBD2. V was clipped by 5 bases and J by 4 bases; unmatched bases: 9. The CDR3 totals 15 residues. The germline CDR1 and CDR2 sequences are MNHNS and SASEGT. The CDR3 nucleotides are TGTGCCAGCAGTACACGTCGGGAGGGGGGAGAGACCCAGTACTTC. This sequence encodes CASSTRREGGETQYF.

The genes are TRBV27 and TRBJ1-2; no definite D call. Germline CDR1 MNHEY, CDR2 SMNVEV (reference sequence). Trimming removed 4 bases from V and 6 bases from J, with 15 bases in between. The CDR3 length is 14 residues. CDR3 in amino acids: CASSSEGRYHGYTF. CDR3 DNA: TGTGCCAGCAGTTCTGAGGGTCGGTATCATGGCTACACCTTC.

This chain joins TRBV5-1 and TRBJ1-2, with 7 positions matching TRBD1. V was clipped by 4 bases and J by 6 bases; unmatched bases: 9. The CDR3 contains 14 residues. From germline, CDR1 is SGHRS and CDR2 YFSETQ. CDR3 nucleotides: TGCGCCAGCAGCCGAGACAGGGAATATAATGGCTACACCTTC. Protein product: CASSRDREYNGYTF.

The chain recombines TRBV5-1 with TRBJ2-6; the match to TRBD1 covers 7 bases. V was pared by 3 bases and J by 2 bases, with 5 bases of the junction left unmatched. Per the germline V gene, CDR1 is SGHRS and CDR2 is YFSETQ. The CDR3 has 16 amino acids. CDR3 region: CASSYRTGPGANVLTF. CDR3 in DNA: TGCGCCAGCAGCTACCGGACAGGTCCTGGGGCCAACGTCCTGACTTTC.

The chain employs TRBV25-1 and TRBJ1-1; 7 bases match TRBD1. The CDR3 runs 15 residues. Germline CDR1 MGHDK, CDR2 SYGVNS. The ends lost 6 bases at V and 6 bases at J; junction bases unmatched: 13. The DNA of the CDR3 is TGTGCCAGCAGCCAGACAGGGATACGAACCGCTGAAGCTTTCTTT. Encoded protein: CASSQTGIRTAEAFF. Combining the CDR3 with reference TRBV25-1 and TRBJ1-1 gives the whole variable domain EADIYQTPRYLVIGTGKKITLECSQTMGHDKMYWYQQDPGMELHLIHYSYGVNSTEKGDLSSESTVSRIRTEHFPLTLESARPSHTSQYLCASSQTGIRTAEAFFGQGTRLTVV.

This rearrangement joins TRBV5-4 to TRBJ1-2; the D gene is possibly TRBD1 (6 bases). With 4 bases removed from V and 8 bases from J, the gap between germline ends came to 15 bases. From germline, CDR1 is SGHNT and CDR2 YYREEE (reference sequence). The CDR3 is 13 residues long. CDR3 sequence: CASSAIQGNGYTF. CDR3 nucleotides: TGTGCCAGCAGCGCAATACAGGGAAACGGCTACACCTTC.

V is TRBV5-6 and J is TRBJ2-5; no reliable D call. Germline V lookup: CDR1 SGHDT, CDR2 YYEEEE. Trimming pared 2 bases from V and 1 base from J, leaving 3 bases between. This CDR3 spans 12 amino acids. The CDR3 here is CASSFGQETQYF. CDR3 bases: TGTGCCAGCAGCTTTGGCCAAGAGACCCAGTACTTC.

The chain recombines TRBV7-2 with TRBJ2-1; tentatively, D is TRBD1 or TRBD2 (6 bases each). Trimming pared 5 bases from V and 5 bases from J, leaving 22 bases between. Germline V gene sequence: CDR1 SGHTA, CDR2 FQGNSA. CDR3 length: 17 amino acids. Written as DNA, the CDR3 is TGTGCCAGCAGCCCCGGCCTAGGGGGGCACCGGAACAATGAGCAGTTCTTC. It encodes CASSPGLGGHRNNEQFF.

The chain recombines TRBV5-1 with TRBJ2-7; 8 nucleotides match TRBD1. CDR3 length: 16 amino acids. Germline CDR1 is SGHRS and CDR2 is YFSETQ. The J segment lost 2 bases and the V segment lost 0 bases, leaving 7 bases of the junction unmatched. As DNA, the CDR3 is TGCGCCAGCAGCTTGGGTGGGGACAGGACTACCTACGAGCAGTACTTC. Translating it yields CASSLGGDRTTYEQYF.

The chain recombines TRBV7-2 with TRBJ1-2, with D tentatively TRBD1 (5 bases). This CDR3 is built from 14 residues. Germline V lookup: CDR1 SGHTA, CDR2 FQGNSA. Trimming cost V 4 bases and J 4 bases, with 13 bases left between them. The CDR3 region has the DNA TGTGCCAGCAGCTATGATACGGGGGTCTATGGCTACACCTTC. It encodes CASSYDTGVYGYTF.

V usage is TRBV11-2 and J usage is TRBJ2-5; 9 bases are shared with TRBD2. The CDR3 has 13 amino acids. The germline V gene encodes CDR1 SGHAT and CDR2 FQNNGV. The ends lost 7 bases at V and 3 bases at J; junction bases unmatched: 3. In DNA, the CDR3 is TGTGCCAGCACCATAGCGGGGGAAGAGACCCAGTACTTC. It encodes CASTIAGEETQYF.

Regarding this clone: Distinct nucleotide sequences in the sample also encode this CDR3. The DNA for the CDR3 is TGTGCCAGCAGCTTAGTACTAGCGGGGGATACAGATACGCAGTATTTT. Its protein product is CASSLVLAGDTDTQYF. The rearrangement links TRBV7-9 to TRBJ2-3; 11 nucleotides align to TRBD2. The length of the CDR3 is 16 residues. With V trimmed by 1 base and J by 3 bases, 3 bases remained unmatched. Germline V gives CDR1 SEHNR, CDR2 FQNEAQ (reference sequence).

This chain uses TRBV5-8 with TRBJ2-2; D is unclear. The V gene lost 0 bases and the J gene lost 5 bases, with 11 bases spanning the gap. CDR1 is SGHTS and CDR2 is YDEGEE in the germline V gene. The CDR3 is 15 amino acids. CDR3 amino acids: CASSLGVVETGELFF. Here the CDR3 DNA reads TGTGCCAGCAGCTTGGGGGTAGTGGAAACCGGGGAGCTGTTTTTT.